This record concerns one T cell receptor (beta chain) sequence. The antigen is not known. Generated by immunoSEQ multiplex PCR, the TCRdb table keeps only in-frame clones and is missing some. In the table there are under 200,000 clones, 85% to 90% of which are singletons. This record comes from a study of T cell responses to AZD1222 COVID-19 vaccine. General study findings and limits: Nearly half of spike-specific TCRs reportedly target unmutated variant regions. It should be noted that donors were predominantly white British and more often female, and clonal diversity was possibly underestimated.

This CDR3 is 16 amino acids long. Germline CDR1 and CDR2: SEHNR and FQNEAQ (reference sequence). V was shortened by 2 bases and J by 0 bases, with 13 bases between the two germline ends. V usage is TRBV7-9 and J usage is TRBJ1-2; D not certain. This specimen consisted of peripheral blood, obtained 28 days after the second AZD1222 dose. This TCR was recovered from an adult who received the AZD1222 COVID-19 vaccine. CDR3 region: CASSLSGRAANYGYTF. CDR3 bases: TGTGCCAGCAGCTTAAGCGGGCGCGCGGCTAACTATGGCTACACCTTC.